This is a list of T cell receptor beta chains from one sample in a study of blood T cell repertoires in COVID-19. TCRdb's table, derived via immunoSEQ multiplex PCR, lists solely in-frame clones and lacks some. The sample includes over 150,000 clones, approximately 80% of them seen just once. Sequencing used peripheral blood. The receptors stem from a woman in her thirties or forties with COVID-19, enrolled during active disease. Both conserved end residues are part of each CDR3. The D gene is left open where the match is weak. Rows give clone size only sometimes, using once, few, many, or a class for an expanded clone.

>TRBD1|TRBV29-1|few
CSVAGGTSNSGNTIYF
>NA|TRBV10-2|few
CASSLGIYEQYF
>NA|TRBV3-1/TRBV3-2|NA
CASSPISEEKLFF
>NA|TRBV10-1|NA
CASSDTQGPLRAEAFF
>TRBD1|TRBV6-5|NA
CASGRGRVTQYF
>TRBD1|TRBV19|few
CASRTGTGGQSNQPQHF
>TRBD2|TRBV4-2|NA
CASSPGRWALAGGMDEQFF
>NA|TRBV4-1|NA
CASSQAQGQSYEQYF
>NA|TRBV18|once
CASSPVERGTYEQYF
>NA|TRBV6-4|NA
CASSADSLNTEAFF
>NA|TRBV15|NA
CATSRGQGGNEQFF
>NA|TRBV15|NA
CATRPGGWQETQYF
>NA|TRBV5-1|NA
CASTSDTTNEKLFF
>NA|TRBV12-5|NA
CASGRGGNSLHF
>TRBD1|TRBV18|NA
CASSRTAPGQGISPLHF
>NA|TRBV9|NA
CASSVDGLFSTYEQYF
>NA|TRBV29-1|NA
CSVEGTPISYNEQFF
>TRBD1|TRBV19|NA
CASSTDRGTNEKLFF
>TRBD2|TRBV4-1|NA
CASSPLPGLAHNEQFF
>NA|TRBV27|NA
CASSLIPPYGAYEQYF
>TRBD1|TRBV29-1|NA
CSVGGQNQPQHF
>NA|TRBV19|medium-sized
CASAWTEDTEAFF
>NA|TRBV7-3|NA
CASSLGHGYEQYF
>TRBD2|TRBV4-2|NA
CASSQDVASGQETQYF
>NA|TRBV11-2|NA
CASSRARGSQEQYF
>NA|TRBV24-1|NA
CATQGTVNQPQHF
>NA|TRBV24-1|NA
CATSDAGGYTF
>NA|TRBV6-4|NA
CASSDRGTSNYGYTF
>NA|TRBV19|NA
CASSIDRGRSSPLHF
>NA|TRBV11-2|NA
CAYREGTEAFF
>TRBD2|TRBV29-1|NA
CSVDALAGGPGEQFF
>TRBD2|TRBV11-2|NA
CASSSGLAGGLSYEQYF
>NA|TRBV24-1|NA
CATSDPTTRTYEQYF
>NA|TRBV9|NA
CASSVEEGNTVDYGYTF
>TRBD1|TRBV6-5|NA
CASRRDRVVGQPQHF
>NA|TRBV29-1|NA
CSVAQWGPGEETQYF
>TRBD2|TRBV5-5|NA
CASSLGVGLAGIYNEQFF
>NA|TRBV5-6|NA
CASSFRVMNTEAFF
>NA|TRBV5-8|NA
CASSPRPRSEANYGYTF
>TRBD1|TRBV11-2|NA
CASSSSDRGLSTEAFF
>TRBD1|TRBV28|NA
CAINTQGIYEQYF
>TRBD2|TRBV5-6|NA
CASSLGAGSLNEQFF
>NA|TRBV5-4|NA
CASQLSVSGTSGNTIYF
>NA|TRBV6-6|NA
CASSSGRDRSYEQYF
>NA|TRBV6-5|NA
CASSPTGGSNQPQHF
>NA|TRBV5-1|NA
CASSLWSGANEKLFF
>NA|TRBV14|once
CASSLQGGLFEQYF
>TRBD1|TRBV28|NA
CASSLMDRTYGYTF
>TRBD2|TRBV9|few
CASSVTSGGAREQFF
>TRBD2|TRBV12-3/TRBV12-4|NA
CASGRGTYNEQFF
>TRBD1|TRBV7-9|NA
CASSLGTGTGTEQYF
>NA|TRBV7-3|NA
CASSLTITGEQYF
>NA|TRBV5-4|NA
CASSLGGETDGLTVEQYF
>TRBD2|TRBV4-1|NA
CASSQEQLAGNEQFF